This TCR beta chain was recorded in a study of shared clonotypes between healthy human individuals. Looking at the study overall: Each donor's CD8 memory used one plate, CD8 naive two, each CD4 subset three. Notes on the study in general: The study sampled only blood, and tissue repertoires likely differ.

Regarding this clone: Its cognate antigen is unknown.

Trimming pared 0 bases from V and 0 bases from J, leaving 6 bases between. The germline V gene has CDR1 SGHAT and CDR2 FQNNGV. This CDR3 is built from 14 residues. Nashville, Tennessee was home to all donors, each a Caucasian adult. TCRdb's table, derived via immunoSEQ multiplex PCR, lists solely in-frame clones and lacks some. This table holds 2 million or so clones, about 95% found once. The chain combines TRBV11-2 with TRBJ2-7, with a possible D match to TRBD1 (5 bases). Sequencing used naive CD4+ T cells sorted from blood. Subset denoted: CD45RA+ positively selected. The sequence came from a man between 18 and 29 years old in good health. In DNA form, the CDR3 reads TGTGCCAGCAGCTTAGAAGGGGTCTCCTACGAGCAGTACTTC. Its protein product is CASSLEGVSYEQYF.